These 27 T cell receptor beta chains originate from one sample sequenced in a study of T cell responses to AZD1222 COVID-19 vaccine (TCRdb year 2021). In light of the paper, this sample's time point label describes: baseline before first vaccination. Library preparation was by the immunoSEQ multiplex PCR assay. Here the immuneACCESS table is served through TCRdb, limited to in-frame sequences with V and J called. Missing clones are a known gap in these copies; in checked studies unresolved V genes cover under half, and the rest lacks a known reason. The sample profile shows 100,000 to 150,000 clones; over 85% of them were found once. About 5% of the sample lies in the top ten. This sample comprised peripheral blood, obtained on day 0 of AZD1222 vaccination. The receptors shown here come from an adult in good health.

The chain has TRBV27 and TRBJ1-1, with D unresolved. Germline V CDR1 and CDR2: MNHEY, SMNVEV (reference sequence). The V and J ends lost 1 base and 0 bases respectively, with 24 bases between them. CDR3 length: 20 residues. The chain's CDR3 is CASSLYQMFDVASMNTEAFF. The CDR3 DNA reads as TGTGCCAGCAGTTTATATCAGATGTTCGATGTAGCGTCGATGAACACTGAAGCTTTCTTT.

This clone showed up just once. V usage is TRBV5-1 and J usage is TRBJ2-7; D uncertain. The CDR3 has 14 amino acids. CDR1 and CDR2 from the germline V gene are SGHRS and YFSETQ. V lost 2 bases and J 5 bases, leaving 14 bases between the germline ends. Here the CDR3 DNA reads TGCGCCAGCAGCTTACGTGGATTTCCTGACGAGCAGTACTTC. Protein: CASSLRGFPDEQYF. Looking up the rest from reference TRBV5-1 and TRBJ2-7 gives the full variable domain: KAGVTQTPRYLIKTRGQQVTLSCSPISGHRSVSWYQQTPGQGLQFLFEYFSETQRNKGNFPGRFSGRQFSNSRSEMNVSTLELGDSALYLCASSLRGFPDEQYFGPGTRLTVT.

The sample holds one count of this clone. This rearrangement joins TRBV19 to TRBJ1-1; D is perhaps TRBD1 (5 bases). The CDR3 is 14 amino acids. V lost 5 bases, J lost 1 base, and 11 bases lay in between. Looked up from germline, CDR1 is LNHDA and CDR2 is SQIVND (reference sequence). The chain's CDR3 is CASSQTGRNTEAFF. Here the CDR3 DNA reads TGTGCCAGTAGTCAGACGGGACGGAACACTGAAGCTTTCTTT.

The CDR3 reads CASRSTGANYGYTF. CDR3 nucleotide sequence: TGTGCCAGCAGGAGCACGGGGGCCAACTATGGCTACACCTTC. The V call is TRBV6-5, the J call TRBJ1-2, with D possibly TRBD1 on 6 matching bases. V lost 6 bases, J lost 2 bases, and 13 bases lay in between. Germline assignment: CDR1 MNHEY and CDR2 SVGAGI. The CDR3 length is 14 residues.

J is TRBJ2-1 and V is TRBV28, with D tentatively TRBD2 (6 bases). In germline, CDR1 is MDHEN, CDR2 SYDVKM. The CDR3 has 16 amino acids. Trimming shortened V by 4 bases and J by 4 bases, and 17 bases separated the two germline ends. CDR3 sequence reads: CASSSPPGTGYNEQFF. The CDR3 DNA follows: TGTGCCAGCAGTTCCCCCCCCGGGACTGGTTACAATGAGCAGTTCTTC. The full variable domain, its missing parts supplied by reference TRBV28 and TRBJ2-1, is DVKVTQSSRYLVKRTGEKVFLECVQDMDHENMFWYRQDPGLGLRLIYFSYDVKMKEKGDIPEGYSVSREKKERFSLILESASTNQTSMYLCASSSPPGTGYNEQFFGPGTRLTVL.

CDR3 sequence: CASSRGTGGVSGANVLTF. CDR3 coding DNA: TGTGCCAGCAGCCGAGGGACAGGGGGCGTCTCTGGGGCCAACGTCCTGACTTTC. V is TRBV11-3 and J is TRBJ2-6; TRBD1 matches 12 bases. CDR3 length: 18 amino acids. Germline V lookup: CDR1 SGHNT, CDR2 YENEEA. Unmatched junction bases numbered 5, after V lost 5 bases and J lost 0 bases.

The J gene is TRBJ1-1, the V gene TRBV11-2, with D possibly matching TRBD1 (6 bases). In germline, CDR1 is SGHAT, CDR2 FQNNGV. V gave up 2 bases and J gave up 3 bases, with 13 bases separating them. There are 15 residues in the CDR3. The CDR3 spells CASSLRQGKYTEAFF. CDR3 DNA sequence: TGTGCCAGCAGCTTAAGGCAGGGGAAGTACACTGAAGCTTTCTTT.

This clone was observed a single time. V and J are TRBV12-3 or TRBV12-4 and TRBJ2-3; D unresolved. This CDR3 contains 12 residues. Deletions cut 5 bases from V and 6 bases from J, with 9 bases between. This CDR3 is CASSPSGDTQYF. The CDR3 nucleotides are TGTGCCAGCAGTCCCTCCGGCGATACGCAGTATTTT.

This clone was observed a single time. In DNA form, the CDR3 reads TGTGCCAGCAGCTCCTCCCGGGTAGGCTATAATTCACCCCTCCACTTT. The encoded protein is CASSSSRVGYNSPLHF. The rearrangement links TRBV5-4 to TRBJ1-6, with D unresolved. The germline gives CDR1 SGHNT, CDR2 YYREEE (reference sequence). This CDR3 region has 16 residues. The V end was cut by 3 bases, the J end by 3 bases, with 13 bases between. Full variable domain (missing parts from reference TRBV5-4 and TRBJ1-6): ETGVTQSPTHLIKTRGQQVTLRCSSQSGHNTVSWYQQALGQGPQFIFQYYREEENGRGNFPPRFSGLQFPNYSSELNVNALELDDSALYLCASSSSRVGYNSPLHFGNGTRLTVT.

V is TRBV19 and J is TRBJ2-7; 10 bases agree with TRBD1. J lost 2 bases, V lost 5 bases, and 6 bases had no gene match. Per the germline V gene, CDR1 is LNHDA and CDR2 is SQIVND (reference sequence). This CDR3 has 15 residues. In nucleotides, the CDR3 is TGTGCCAGTAGTGGGGACAGGGGTCCTGCCTACGAGCAGTACTTC. This encodes CASSGDRGPAYEQYF.

CDR3 DNA: TGTGCCAGCAGCTCCCCTTCTTCAGGTTGGACGGACGCCTACGAGCAGTACTTC. Residues: CASSSPSSGWTDAYEQYF. The chain links TRBV7-9 to TRBJ2-7, with D hard to call. Trimming cost V 4 bases and J 2 bases, with 24 bases left between them. The germline V gene encodes CDR1 SEHNR and CDR2 FQNEAQ (reference sequence). The CDR3 totals 18 residues.

CDR3 sequence (DNA): TGCGCCAGCAGCCCCGGACAGGGAATCATCGGTGGCTACACCTTC. This gives the protein CASSPGQGIIGGYTF. This chain connects TRBV5-1 to TRBJ1-2; 8 bases fit TRBD1. With 4 bases clipped from V and 7 bases from J, the junction kept 12 bases outside the gene matches. In germline, CDR1 is SGHRS, CDR2 YFSETQ. The CDR3 totals 15 residues.

J is TRBJ1-5 and V is TRBV12-3 or TRBV12-4; D possibly corresponds to TRBD1 (6 bases). The CDR3 sequence is 12 residues long. Trimming took 6 bases from V and 6 from J, leaving 9 bases between them. CDR3 in amino acids: CASRVQGQPQHF. The CDR3 DNA is TGTGCCAGCAGAGTACAGGGTCAGCCCCAGCATTTT.

V usage is TRBV5-4 and J usage is TRBJ1-1; D uncertain. V was pared by 4 bases and J by 1 base, with 8 bases between. The CDR3 sequence is 13 residues long. Germline CDR1 SGHNT, CDR2 YYREEE (reference sequence). CDR3 region: CASSIRANTEAFF. The CDR3 DNA sequence: TGTGCCAGCAGCATCCGGGCGAACACTGAAGCTTTCTTT.

CDR3 nucleotides: TGTGCCAGCAGCCCAGTGGGCTACGAGCAGTACTTC. Protein: CASSPVGYEQYF. The chain recombines TRBV4-2 with TRBJ2-7; D unclear. The CDR3 covers 12 residues. Germline CDR1 LGHNA, CDR2 YNFKEQ. Trimming left V 4 bases short and J 3 bases short, with 7 bases between.

This chain connects TRBV5-1 to TRBJ2-3; D may correspond to TRBD1 or TRBD2 (5 bases each). Trimming pared 0 bases from V and 4 bases from J, leaving 15 bases between. This CDR3 spans 16 amino acids. CDR1 is SGHRS, CDR2 YFSETQ, per germline. CDR3 DNA: TGCGCCAGCAGCTTGGGACCCCTATCGGGGCCAGATACGCAGTATTTT. Translated: CASSLGPLSGPDTQYF.

This chain links TRBV7-4 with TRBJ1-2; no definite D call. There are 15 residues in the CDR3. Per the germline V gene, CDR1 is SGHVT and CDR2 is SQSDAQ. Between the trimmed V and J ends, which lost 1 base and 4 bases, there was a span of 13 bases. CDR3 region: CASSLVKPGPYGYTF. The CDR3, as DNA: TGTGCCAGCAGCTTAGTGAAACCGGGTCCCTATGGCTACACCTTC.

The CDR3, as DNA: TGTGCCAGCAGTTATGGCGGGGGTGAAGCTTTCTTT. Encoded protein: CASSYGGGEAFF. This rearrangement joins TRBV6-2 or TRBV6-3 to TRBJ1-1; D may be TRBD1 (5 bases). The CDR3 is 12 amino acids. Trimming removed 3 bases from V and 7 bases from J, with 9 bases in between. Germline V gives CDR1 MNHEY, CDR2 SVGEGT.

The chain couples TRBV7-3 to TRBJ2-5; D unresolved. Trimming removed 3 bases at V and 1 base at J, with 6 bases between. The length of the CDR3 is 13 residues. Germline loops: CDR1 SGHTA, CDR2 FQGTGA. CDR3 residues: CASSFGPQETQYF. The CDR3 nucleotides are TGTGCCAGCAGCTTTGGGCCCCAAGAGACCCAGTACTTC.

The gene calls are TRBV11-2 and TRBJ2-1; D gene ambiguous. The CDR3 runs to 16 residues. V was shortened by 0 bases and J by 6 bases, with 15 bases between the two germline ends. Germline loops: CDR1 SGHAT, CDR2 FQNNGV. CDR3 protein: CASSLDKWVLGNEQFF. CDR3 in DNA: TGTGCCAGCAGCTTAGATAAGTGGGTACTTGGCAATGAGCAGTTCTTC. The full variable domain, in which reference TRBV11-2 and TRBJ2-1 provide the parts outside the CDR3, is EAGVAQSPRYKIIEKRQSVAFWCNPISGHATLYWYQQILGQGPKLLIQFQNNGVVDDSQLPKDRFSAERLKGVDSTLKIQPAKLEDSAVYLCASSLDKWVLGNEQFFGPGTRLTVL.

This clone appeared once. CDR3 loop: CASSRDGGNQPQHF. Written as DNA, the CDR3 is TGCGCCAGCAGCCGGGACGGTGGCAATCAGCCCCAGCATTTT. The J gene is TRBJ1-5, the V gene TRBV5-1; possibly TRBD1 for D (5 bases). The CDR3 extends over 14 amino acids. In germline, CDR1 is SGHRS, CDR2 YFSETQ. V was cut by 4 bases and J by 2 bases, with 10 bases left in between.

V usage is TRBV10-3 and J usage is TRBJ1-2; perhaps TRBD1 as D (6 bases). Germline CDR1 reads ENHRY; CDR2 reads SYGVKD. The V gene lost 6 bases and the J gene lost 4 bases, with 21 bases spanning the gap. This CDR3 has 16 amino acids. CDR3 nucleotides: TGTGCCATCAGCCTCCCCCCACAGGGTTTGGCCTATGGCTACACCTTC. Protein: CAISLPPQGLAYGYTF.

This sequence joins TRBV7-8 and TRBJ2-1, with D tentatively TRBD2 (6 bases). The CDR3 is 11 amino acids. Between the trimmed V and J ends, which lost 3 bases and 10 bases, there was a span of 7 bases. The germline V gene encodes CDR1 SGHVS and CDR2 FQNEAQ. In nucleotides, the CDR3 is TGTGCCAGCAGCTTGGCGGGAGAGCAGTTCTTC. Protein sequence: CASSLAGEQFF.

The J gene is TRBJ1-2, the V gene TRBV5-6, with D maybe TRBD1 (6 bases). V lost 2 bases, J lost 4 bases, and 12 bases lay in between. Germline V gene sequence: CDR1 SGHDT, CDR2 YYEEEE. The CDR3 loop spans 14 amino acids. CDR3 sequence: CASSLGGRLYGYTF. DNA of the CDR3: TGTGCCAGCAGCTTAGGGGGGAGGCTCTATGGCTACACCTTC.

This rearrangement joins TRBV19 to TRBJ1-1; D call uncertain. The CDR3 runs to 13 residues. The V gene lost 3 bases and the J gene lost 5 bases, with 10 bases spanning the gap. Germline CDR1 is LNHDA and CDR2 is SQIVND (reference sequence). The CDR3 DNA reads as TGTGCCAGTAGTATGGTCTCGGAAACTGAAGCTTTCTTT. It specifies CASSMVSETEAFF.

The chain carries TRBV27 and TRBJ2-6; D is perhaps TRBD1 or TRBD2 (6 bases each). V was clipped by 6 bases and J by 4 bases, with 25 bases between them. The CDR3 has 19 amino acids. The germline V gene encodes CDR1 MNHEY and CDR2 SMNVEV (reference sequence). Here the CDR3 reads CASRGYAGEAESGANVLTF. In DNA form, the CDR3 reads TGTGCCAGCAGGGGGTATGCAGGGGAGGCGGAATCCGGGGCCAACGTCCTGACTTTC.

CDR3 sequence: CASSVDQVIDEQFF. DNA for the CDR3: TGTGCCAGCAGCGTAGACCAGGTCATTGATGAGCAGTTCTTC. The chain couples TRBV9 to TRBJ2-1; D uncertain. The CDR3 is 14 amino acids. Trimming took off 0 bases at V and 8 bases at J, with 12 bases between the two ends. Germline-derived CDR1 and CDR2 are SGDLS and YYNGEE.